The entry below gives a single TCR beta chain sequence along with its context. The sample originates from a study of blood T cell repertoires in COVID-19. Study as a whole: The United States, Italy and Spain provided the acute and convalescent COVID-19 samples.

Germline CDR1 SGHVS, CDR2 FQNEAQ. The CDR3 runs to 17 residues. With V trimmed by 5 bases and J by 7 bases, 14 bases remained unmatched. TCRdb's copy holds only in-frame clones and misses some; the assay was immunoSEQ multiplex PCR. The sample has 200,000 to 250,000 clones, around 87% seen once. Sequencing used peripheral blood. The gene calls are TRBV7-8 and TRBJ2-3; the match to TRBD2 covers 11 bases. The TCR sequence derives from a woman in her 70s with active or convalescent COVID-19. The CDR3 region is CASSPLSLAGGPHTQYF. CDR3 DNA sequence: TGTGCCAGCAGCCCCCTGTCGTTAGCGGGGGGGCCGCATACGCAGTATTTT.